This TCR beta chain was sequenced in a study of T cells in Graves' hyperthyroidism and ophthalmopathy. Using RNA transcripts as the source, TCR beta CDR3 regions were amplified. An initial round of RT-PCR targeting the TCR CDR3 relied on the HTBI primer set. Each CDR3 protein is one row after TCRdb ran MiXCR on the multiplex PCR reads. The sample consists of under 300,000 distinct CDR3 sequences, less than 30% of them appearing once. This clonotype was obtained from a man aged 40-55 years with Graves' hyperthyroidism that later progressed to Graves' ophthalmopathy. The sample consisted of blood.

The CDR3 loop is CASSLEGYSNQPQHF. Written as DNA, the CDR3 is TGTGCCAGCAGTTTAGAGGGGTATAGCAATCAGCCCCAGCATTTT. V and J are TRBV27 and TRBJ1-5; TRBD1 is a possible D gene (5 bases). The CDR3 is 15 residues long. V lost 2 bases and J lost 0, with 8 bases in between. CDR1 is MNHEY, CDR2 SMNVEV, per germline (reference sequence).